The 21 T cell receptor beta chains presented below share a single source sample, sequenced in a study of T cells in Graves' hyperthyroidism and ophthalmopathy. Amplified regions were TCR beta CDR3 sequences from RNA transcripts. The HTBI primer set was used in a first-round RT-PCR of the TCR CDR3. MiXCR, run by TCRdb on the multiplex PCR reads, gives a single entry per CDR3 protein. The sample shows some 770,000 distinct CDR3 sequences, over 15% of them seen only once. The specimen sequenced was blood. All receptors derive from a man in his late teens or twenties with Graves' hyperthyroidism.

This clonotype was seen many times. The CDR3 here is CASSHLMDSSYNEQFF. CDR3 nucleotides: TGTGCCAGCAGCCACCTCATGGATAGCTCCTACAATGAGCAGTTCTTC. The gene calls are TRBV7-6 and TRBJ2-1; D is ambiguous. Trimming cost V 5 bases and J 0 bases, with 14 bases left between them. The germline gives CDR1 SGHVS, CDR2 FNYEAQ. This CDR3 is built from 16 residues. The full variable domain, in which reference TRBV7-6 and TRBJ2-1 provide the parts outside the CDR3, is GAGVSQSPRYKVTKRGQDVALRCDPISGHVSLYWYRQALGQGPEFLTYFNYEAQQDKSGLPNDRFSAERPEGSISTLTIQRTEQRDSAMYRCASSHLMDSSYNEQFFGPGTRLTVL.

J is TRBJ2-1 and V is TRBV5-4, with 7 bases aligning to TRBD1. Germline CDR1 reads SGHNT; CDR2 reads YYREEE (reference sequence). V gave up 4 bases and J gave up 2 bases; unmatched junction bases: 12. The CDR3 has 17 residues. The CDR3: CASSRPGTVEAYNEQFF. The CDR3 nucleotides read TGTGCCAGCAGCCGTCCCGGGACAGTGGAAGCCTACAATGAGCAGTTCTTC.

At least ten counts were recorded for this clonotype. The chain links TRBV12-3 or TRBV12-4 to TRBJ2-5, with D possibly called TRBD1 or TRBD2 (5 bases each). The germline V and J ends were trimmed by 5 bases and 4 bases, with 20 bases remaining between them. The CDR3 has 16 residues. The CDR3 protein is CASSGLRDASGETQYF. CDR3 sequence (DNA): TGTGCCAGCAGTGGACTCCGGGACGCAAGCGGAGAGACCCAGTACTTC.

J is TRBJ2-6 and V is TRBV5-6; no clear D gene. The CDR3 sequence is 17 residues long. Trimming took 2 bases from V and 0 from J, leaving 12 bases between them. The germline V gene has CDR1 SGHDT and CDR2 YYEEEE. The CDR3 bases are TGTGCCAGCAGCTTCACCGGGCTCCACTCTGGGGCCAACGTCCTGACTTTC. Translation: CASSFTGLHSGANVLTF.

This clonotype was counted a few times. The CDR3 loop is CASSPLPGGSYEQYF. In DNA form, the CDR3 reads TGTGCCAGCAGTCCCCTTCCAGGGGGCTCCTACGAGCAGTACTTC. The rearrangement uses TRBV6-2 or TRBV6-3 and TRBJ2-7; TRBD1 aligns across 7 bases. The germline CDR1 and CDR2 sequences are MNHEY and SVGEGT. The CDR3 has 15 residues. The trim removed 5 bases at V and 0 bases at J, leaving 7 bases unmatched.

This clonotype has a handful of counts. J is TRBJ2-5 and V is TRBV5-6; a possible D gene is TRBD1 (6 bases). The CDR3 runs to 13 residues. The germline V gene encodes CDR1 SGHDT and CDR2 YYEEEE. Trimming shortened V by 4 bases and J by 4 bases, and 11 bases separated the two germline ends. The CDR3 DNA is TGTGCCAGCAGCCCCCACAGGGTAGAGACCCAGTACTTC. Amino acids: CASSPHRVETQYF.

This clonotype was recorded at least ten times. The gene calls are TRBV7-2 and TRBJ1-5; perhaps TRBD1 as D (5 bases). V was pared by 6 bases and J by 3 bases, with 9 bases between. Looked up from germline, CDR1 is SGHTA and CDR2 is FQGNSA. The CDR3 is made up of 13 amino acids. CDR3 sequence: CASSRQHNQPQHF. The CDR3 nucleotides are TGTGCCAGCAGTCGACAGCACAATCAGCCCCAGCATTTT.

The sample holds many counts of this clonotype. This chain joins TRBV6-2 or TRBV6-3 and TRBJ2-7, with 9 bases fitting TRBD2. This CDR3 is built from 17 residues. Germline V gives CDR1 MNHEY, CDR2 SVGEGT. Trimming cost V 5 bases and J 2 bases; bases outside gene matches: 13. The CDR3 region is CASSPIKKTSGAYEQYF. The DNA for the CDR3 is TGTGCCAGCAGTCCGATTAAGAAGACTAGCGGAGCCTACGAGCAGTACTTC.

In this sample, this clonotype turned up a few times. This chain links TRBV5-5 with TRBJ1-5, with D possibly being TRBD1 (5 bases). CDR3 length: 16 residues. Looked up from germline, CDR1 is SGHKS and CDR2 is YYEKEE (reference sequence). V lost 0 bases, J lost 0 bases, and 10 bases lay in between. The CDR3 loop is CASSLAPTVSNQPQHF. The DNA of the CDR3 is TGTGCCAGCAGCTTGGCCCCGACAGTTAGCAATCAGCCCCAGCATTTT.

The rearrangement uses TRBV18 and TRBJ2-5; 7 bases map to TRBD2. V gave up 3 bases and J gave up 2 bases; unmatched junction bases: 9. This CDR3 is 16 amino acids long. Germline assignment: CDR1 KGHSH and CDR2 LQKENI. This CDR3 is CASSPSPSGYQETQYF. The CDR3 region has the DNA TGTGCCAGCTCACCTTCCCCTAGCGGTTATCAAGAGACCCAGTACTTC.

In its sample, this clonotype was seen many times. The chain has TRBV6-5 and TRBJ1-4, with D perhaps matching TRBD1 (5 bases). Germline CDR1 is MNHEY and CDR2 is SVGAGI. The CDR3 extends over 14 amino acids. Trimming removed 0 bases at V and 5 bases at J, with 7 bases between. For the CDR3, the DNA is TGTGCCAGCAGTTACTCGAAGGGGAATGAAAAACTGTTTTTT. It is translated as CASSYSKGNEKLFF.

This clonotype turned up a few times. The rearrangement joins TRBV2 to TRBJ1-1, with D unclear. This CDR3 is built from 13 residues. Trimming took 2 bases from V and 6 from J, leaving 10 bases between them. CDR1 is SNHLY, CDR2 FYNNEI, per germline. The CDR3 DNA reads TGTGCCAGCAGTGAATGGGGTTGGGCTGAAGCTTTCTTT. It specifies CASSEWGWAEAFF.

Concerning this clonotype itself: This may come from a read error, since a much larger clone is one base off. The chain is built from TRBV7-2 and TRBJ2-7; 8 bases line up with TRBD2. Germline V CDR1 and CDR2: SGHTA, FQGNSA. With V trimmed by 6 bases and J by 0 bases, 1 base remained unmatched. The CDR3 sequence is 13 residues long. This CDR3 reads CASRLAASYEQYF. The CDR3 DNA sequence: TGTGCCAGCAGACTAGCGGCCTCCTACGAGCAGTACTTC.

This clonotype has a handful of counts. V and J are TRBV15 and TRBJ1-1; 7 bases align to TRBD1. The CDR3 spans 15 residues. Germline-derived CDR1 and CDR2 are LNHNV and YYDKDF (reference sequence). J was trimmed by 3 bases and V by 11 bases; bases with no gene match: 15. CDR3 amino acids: CAAQPRGKGDTEAFF. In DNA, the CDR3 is TGTGCCGCCCAACCCAGGGGGAAGGGGGACACTGAAGCTTTCTTT. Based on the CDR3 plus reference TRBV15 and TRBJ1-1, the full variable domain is DAMVIQNPRYQVTQFGKPVTLSCSQTLNHNVMYWYQQKSSQAPKLLFHYYDKDFNNEADTPDNFQSRRPNTSFCFLDIRSPGLGDTAMYLCAAQPRGKGDTEAFFGQGTRLTVV.

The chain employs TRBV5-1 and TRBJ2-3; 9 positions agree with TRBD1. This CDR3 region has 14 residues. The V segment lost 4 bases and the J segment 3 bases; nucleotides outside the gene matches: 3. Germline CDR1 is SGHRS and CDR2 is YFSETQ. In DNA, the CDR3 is TGCGCCAGCAGCACCGGGACAGGGACAGATACGCAGTATTTT. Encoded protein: CASSTGTGTDTQYF. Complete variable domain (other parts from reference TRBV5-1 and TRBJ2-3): KAGVTQTPRYLIKTRGQQVTLSCSPISGHRSVSWYQQTPGQGLQFLFEYFSETQRNKGNFPGRFSGRQFSNSRSEMNVSTLELGDSALYLCASSTGTGTDTQYFGPGTRLTVL.

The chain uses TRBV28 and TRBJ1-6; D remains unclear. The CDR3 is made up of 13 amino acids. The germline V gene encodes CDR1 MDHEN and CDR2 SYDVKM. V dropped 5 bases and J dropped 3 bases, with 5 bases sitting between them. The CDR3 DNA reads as TGTGCCAGCAGTCCCGTCTATAATTCACCCCTCCACTTT. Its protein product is CASSPVYNSPLHF.

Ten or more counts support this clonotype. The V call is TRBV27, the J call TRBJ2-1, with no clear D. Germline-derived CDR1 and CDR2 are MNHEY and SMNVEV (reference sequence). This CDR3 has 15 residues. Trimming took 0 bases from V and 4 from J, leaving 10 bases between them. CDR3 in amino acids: CASSLSSNGYNEQFF. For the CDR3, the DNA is TGTGCCAGCAGTTTATCGAGTAACGGGTACAATGAGCAGTTCTTC.

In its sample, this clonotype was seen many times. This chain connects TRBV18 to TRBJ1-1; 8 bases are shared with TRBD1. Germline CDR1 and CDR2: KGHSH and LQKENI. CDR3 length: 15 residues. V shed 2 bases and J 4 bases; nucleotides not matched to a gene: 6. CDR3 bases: TGTGCCAGCTCACCAAGGACAGGGCCGGGCACTGAAGCTTTCTTT. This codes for CASSPRTGPGTEAFF.

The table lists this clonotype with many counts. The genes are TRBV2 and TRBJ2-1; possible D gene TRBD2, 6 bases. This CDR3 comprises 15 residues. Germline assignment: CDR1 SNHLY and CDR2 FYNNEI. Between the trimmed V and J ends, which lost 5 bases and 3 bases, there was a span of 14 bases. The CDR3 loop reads CASSMGPGVYNEQFF. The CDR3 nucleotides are TGTGCCAGCAGTATGGGCCCGGGGGTCTACAATGAGCAGTTCTTC.

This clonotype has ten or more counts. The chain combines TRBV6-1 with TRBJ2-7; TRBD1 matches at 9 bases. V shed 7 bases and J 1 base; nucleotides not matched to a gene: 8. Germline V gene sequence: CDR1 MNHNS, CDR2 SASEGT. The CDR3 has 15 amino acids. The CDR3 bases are TGTGCCAGCAACAGGGGGCGGTTCACGTCCTACGAGCAGTACTTC. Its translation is CASNRGRFTSYEQYF.

CDR3 sequence (DNA): TGTGCCAGCTCACCACCCCGGGACAGGGGCGAGACCCAGTACTTC. Protein sequence: CASSPPRDRGETQYF. The chain uses TRBV18 and TRBJ2-5, with TRBD1 matching over 10 bases. The CDR3 spans 15 residues. J lost 5 bases, V lost 0 bases, and 3 bases had no gene match. Germline V gene sequence: CDR1 KGHSH, CDR2 LQKENI.